This paragraph reports one TCR beta chain. What it binds is unknown. These data belong to a study of T cell responses to AZD1222 COVID-19 vaccine. Study-wide findings and caveats: Without day 14 samples, only post-peak T cell repertoires were studied. The study reported that nearly half of spike-specific TCRs target unmutated variant regions. Across spike, vaccine-associated CD4 TCRs were found, dominant at 160-218 and 743-854.

Trimming removed 8 bases at V and 4 bases at J, with 14 bases between. Germline V gene data show CDR1 as MDHEN and CDR2 as SYDVKM. This CDR3 has 13 residues. Clones were sequenced by immunoSEQ multiplex PCR, and TCRdb holds only the in-frame ones, with some missing. The sample includes about 160,000 clones, 90% of them seen just once. The TCR sequence derives from an adult in good health. J is TRBJ1-1 and V is TRBV28, with a weak D call TRBD1 (5 bases). This sample comprised peripheral blood, obtained on day 0 of AZD1222 vaccination. The CDR3 protein is CASRRGVGTEAFF. CDR3 nucleotides: TGTGCCAGCCGAAGAGGGGTCGGCACTGAAGCTTTCTTT.